These T cell receptor beta chains were read from a single sample in a study of blood T cell repertoires in COVID-19. Produced via immunoSEQ multiplex PCR; TCRdb's table is partial and in-frame only. The sample has 99,000 or so clones; 85% to 90% are singletons. Specimen: peripheral blood. Receptor source: a man over 45 with acute or convalescent COVID-19. CDR3s include the opening cysteine and the closing phenylalanine or tryptophan. Each record gives: CDR3 protein, CDR3 DNA, CDR3 length, clone size, V gene, D gene, J gene. The D gene is left open where the match is weak. Some rows mark clone size as missing; the rest say once, few, many or name a class of expanded clone.

CDR3 protein: CATSPTNEKLFF
CDR3 DNA: TGCGCCACGTCCCCAACTAATGAAAAACTGTTTTTT
CDR3 length: 12
clone size: NA
V gene: TRBV10-1
D gene: NA
J gene: TRBJ1-4

CDR3 protein: CAWSRGQARGEKLFF
CDR3 DNA: TGTGCCTGGAGCCGCGGACAGGCGCGGGGCGAAAAACTGTTTTTT
CDR3 length: 15
clone size: NA
V gene: TRBV30
D gene: TRBD1
J gene: TRBJ1-4

CDR3 protein: CASSQFGGGRKQETQYF
CDR3 DNA: TGCGCCAGCAGCCAATTTGGGGGCGGGAGGAAACAAGAGACCCAGTACTTC
CDR3 length: 17
clone size: NA
V gene: TRBV4-1
D gene: TRBD2
J gene: TRBJ2-5

CDR3 protein: CASSPGQTYNEQFF
CDR3 DNA: TGCGCCAGCAGCCCCGGACAGACCTACAATGAGCAGTTCTTC
CDR3 length: 14
clone size: NA
V gene: TRBV5-1
D gene: NA
J gene: TRBJ2-1

CDR3 protein: CASSYGGRAWGAGELFF
CDR3 DNA: TGTGCCAGTAGCTACGGCGGGAGGGCCTGGGGGGCCGGGGAGCTGTTTTTT
CDR3 length: 17
clone size: NA
V gene: TRBV19
D gene: TRBD2
J gene: TRBJ2-2

CDR3 protein: CASGLGDRATDTQYF
CDR3 DNA: TGTGCCAGCGGCCTAGGGGACAGGGCCACAGATACGCAGTATTTT
CDR3 length: 15
clone size: NA
V gene: TRBV6-5
D gene: TRBD1
J gene: TRBJ2-3

CDR3 protein: CASSSRQSSYEQYF
CDR3 DNA: TGTGCCAGCAGCTCTCGACAGAGCTCCTACGAGCAGTACTTC
CDR3 length: 14
clone size: NA
V gene: TRBV13
D gene: NA
J gene: TRBJ2-7

CDR3 protein: CASSGTGLRDSYEQYF
CDR3 DNA: TGCGCCAGCAGCGGGACAGGCCTAAGGGACTCCTACGAGCAGTACTTC
CDR3 length: 16
clone size: NA
V gene: TRBV5-1
D gene: TRBD1
J gene: TRBJ2-7

CDR3 protein: CASSPGGTGAYEQYF
CDR3 DNA: TGTGCCAGCTCACCAGGGGGGACGGGGGCCTACGAGCAGTACTTC
CDR3 length: 15
clone size: once
V gene: TRBV18
D gene: NA
J gene: TRBJ2-7

CDR3 protein: CATRTGVNSPLHF
CDR3 DNA: TGTGCCACCCGCACAGGGGTTAATTCACCCCTCCACTTT
CDR3 length: 13
clone size: NA
V gene: TRBV27
D gene: TRBD1
J gene: TRBJ1-6

CDR3 protein: CASSVGLALNNEQFF
CDR3 DNA: TGTGCCAGCAGCGTGGGACTAGCACTGAACAATGAGCAGTTCTTC
CDR3 length: 15
clone size: NA
V gene: TRBV9
D gene: TRBD2
J gene: TRBJ2-1

CDR3 protein: CASSAGLGQETQYF
CDR3 DNA: TGTGCCAGCAGTGCTGGACTGGGCCAAGAGACCCAGTACTTC
CDR3 length: 14
clone size: few
V gene: TRBV2
D gene: NA
J gene: TRBJ2-5

CDR3 protein: CASTRQSGANVLTF
CDR3 DNA: TGTGCCTCTACTCGACAGTCTGGGGCCAACGTCCTGACTTTC
CDR3 length: 14
clone size: NA
V gene: TRBV30
D gene: NA
J gene: TRBJ2-6

CDR3 protein: CASSLAVLASEQYF
CDR3 DNA: TGTGCCAGCAGCTTAGCCGTCCTAGCGAGTGAGCAGTACTTC
CDR3 length: 14
clone size: NA
V gene: TRBV7-9
D gene: NA
J gene: TRBJ2-7

CDR3 protein: CASSFLTHYNEQFF
CDR3 DNA: TGTGCCAGCAGCTTCCTGACTCACTACAATGAGCAGTTCTTC
CDR3 length: 14
clone size: once
V gene: TRBV13
D gene: NA
J gene: TRBJ2-1

CDR3 protein: CASSASLAGLTDTQYF
CDR3 DNA: TGTGCCAGCAGCGCAAGCCTAGCGGGACTCACAGATACGCAGTATTTT
CDR3 length: 16
clone size: NA
V gene: TRBV7-6
D gene: TRBD2
J gene: TRBJ2-3

CDR3 protein: CSVDRGYGYTF
CDR3 DNA: TGCAGCGTCGACAGGGGCTATGGCTACACCTTC
CDR3 length: 11
clone size: NA
V gene: TRBV29-1
D gene: TRBD1
J gene: TRBJ1-2

CDR3 protein: CASSRQETNYGYTF
CDR3 DNA: TGTGCCAGCAGCCGACAGGAAACTAACTATGGCTACACCTTC
CDR3 length: 14
clone size: NA
V gene: TRBV14
D gene: NA
J gene: TRBJ1-2

CDR3 protein: CASSLAWGQGRNTEAFF
CDR3 DNA: TGTGCCAGCAGCTTGGCGTGGGGACAGGGGAGGAACACTGAAGCTTTCTTT
CDR3 length: 17
clone size: NA
V gene: TRBV5-6
D gene: TRBD1
J gene: TRBJ1-1

CDR3 protein: CASSLLGSNQPQHF
CDR3 DNA: TGTGCCAGCAGTTTATTGGGGAGTAATCAGCCCCAGCATTTT
CDR3 length: 14
clone size: NA
V gene: TRBV28
D gene: NA
J gene: TRBJ1-5

CDR3 protein: CASSPQAGTNEKLFF
CDR3 DNA: TGTGCCAGCTCACCACAGGCAGGGACTAATGAAAAACTGTTTTTT
CDR3 length: 15
clone size: many
V gene: TRBV18
D gene: NA
J gene: TRBJ1-4

CDR3 protein: CASSIKVQGNTEAFF
CDR3 DNA: TGTGCCAGTAGTATAAAGGTGCAGGGGAACACTGAAGCTTTCTTT
CDR3 length: 15
clone size: NA
V gene: TRBV19
D gene: NA
J gene: TRBJ1-1

CDR3 protein: CASSPTKNIQYF
CDR3 DNA: TGTGCCAGCAGCCCCACCAAAAACATTCAGTACTTC
CDR3 length: 12
clone size: NA
V gene: TRBV12-3/TRBV12-4
D gene: NA
J gene: TRBJ2-4